This entry lists 8 T cell receptor beta chains sequenced from one sample in a study of cytomegalovirus exposure and HLA in healthy donors. PCR primers comprised 60 Vbeta and 13 Jbeta primers. The method was immunoSEQ multiplex PCR; TCRdb's version includes in-frame clones alone and lacks a portion of them. The sample includes roughly 190,000 clones, 75% to 85% of them seen just once. Material: PBMCs. These receptors originate from a woman between 50 and 59 years old in good health and CMV-seronegative.

The chain carries TRBV7-2 and TRBJ2-5, with D tentatively TRBD2 (6 bases). Germline values: CDR1 SGHTA, CDR2 FQGNSA. V was trimmed by 1 base and J by 4 bases, leaving 10 bases between them. The CDR3 is 14 amino acids. The CDR3 coding sequence is TGTGCCAGCAGCTTAGACGCCGGGGGAGAGACCCAGTACTTC. Translation gives CASSLDAGGETQYF.

V and J are TRBV10-3 and TRBJ1-1, with 10 bases aligning to TRBD1. Germline-derived CDR1 and CDR2 are ENHRY and SYGVKD. Losses at the gene ends were 4 bases for V and 0 bases for J; bases not matched to a gene: 5. CDR3 length: 16 amino acids. The CDR3 coding sequence is TGTGCCATCAGTGCTGGGGGACAGGGGATGAACACTGAAGCTTTCTTT. Amino acid sequence: CAISAGGQGMNTEAFF.

The chain has TRBV7-9 and TRBJ1-1; 7 bases map to TRBD1. The CDR3 sequence is 16 residues long. CDR1 SEHNR and CDR2 FQNEAQ come from the germline V gene (reference sequence). CDR3 sequence (DNA): TGTTCCGATAACCCCAGACAGGGATATATGAACACTGAAGCTTTCTTT. This sequence encodes CSDNPRQGYMNTEAFF.

This clone was seen more than once but under ten times. V usage is TRBV5-1 and J usage is TRBJ1-4; TRBD1 agrees at 8 bases. In germline, CDR1 is SGHRS, CDR2 YFSETQ. Trimming at V came to 2 bases and at J to 8 bases, leaving 8 bases not matched to a gene. This CDR3 has 15 residues. This CDR3 reads CASSFTTGGGEKLFF. The CDR3 nucleotides are TGCGCCAGCAGCTTCACTACAGGGGGGGGCGAAAAACTGTTTTTT.

V gene TRBV9 combines with J gene TRBJ1-1; 9 positions match TRBD1. This CDR3 is built from 15 residues. V shed 4 bases and J 3 bases; nucleotides not matched to a gene: 7. The germline V gene has CDR1 SGDLS and CDR2 YYNGEE. CDR3 in amino acids: CASSRWTGDDTEAFF. The CDR3 DNA is TGTGCCAGCAGCAGATGGACAGGGGACGACACTGAAGCTTTCTTT.

V and J are TRBV2 and TRBJ1-6, with 8 bases lining up with TRBD1. J gave up 6 bases and V 6 bases, and 13 bases lay outside the gene matches. The CDR3 loop spans 17 amino acids. The V gene's germline CDR1 is SNHLY and CDR2 FYNNEI. The CDR3 nucleotides are TGTGCCAGCAGCGGTCGGACAGGGCCCTTTGGTAATTCACCCCTCCACTTT. Its protein product is CASSGRTGPFGNSPLHF. The full variable domain, rest sourced from reference TRBV2 and TRBJ1-6, is EPEVTQTPSHQVTQMGQEVILRCVPISNHLYFYWYRQILGQKVEFLVSFYNNEISEKSEIFDDQFSVERPDGSNFTLKIRSTKLEDSAMYFCASSGRTGPFGNSPLHFGNGTRLTVT.

V is TRBV15 and J is TRBJ1-5; a possible D gene is TRBD1 (6 bases). This CDR3 is built from 16 residues. Trimming stripped 0 bases from V and 4 bases from J, with 13 bases between. CDR1 and CDR2 (germline): LNHNV, YYDKDF (reference sequence). The CDR3 loop reads CATSRDQGMGNQPQHF. CDR3 nucleotide sequence: TGTGCCACCAGCAGAGATCAGGGGATGGGAAATCAGCCCCAGCATTTT.

The rearrangement uses TRBV6-5 and TRBJ2-7; 10 bases map to TRBD2. CDR3 length equals 14 residues. Unmatched junction bases numbered 6, after V lost 5 bases and J lost 5 bases. Looked up from germline, CDR1 is MNHEY and CDR2 is SVGAGI. CDR3 nucleotide sequence: TGTGCCAGCAGTCTACTAGCGGGGTTGCACGAGCAGTACTTC. Protein product: CASSLLAGLHEQYF.